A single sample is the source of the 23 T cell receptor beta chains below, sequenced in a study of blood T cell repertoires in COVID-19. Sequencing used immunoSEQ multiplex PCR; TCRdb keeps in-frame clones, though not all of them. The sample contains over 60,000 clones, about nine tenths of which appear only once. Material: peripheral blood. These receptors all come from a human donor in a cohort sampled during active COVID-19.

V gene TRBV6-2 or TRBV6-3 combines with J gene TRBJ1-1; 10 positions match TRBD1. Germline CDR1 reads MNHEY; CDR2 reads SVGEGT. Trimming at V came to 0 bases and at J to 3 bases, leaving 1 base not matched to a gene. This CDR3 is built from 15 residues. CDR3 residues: CASSYSTGGYTEAFF. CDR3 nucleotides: TGTGCCAGCAGTTACTCGACAGGGGGCTACACTGAAGCTTTCTTT.

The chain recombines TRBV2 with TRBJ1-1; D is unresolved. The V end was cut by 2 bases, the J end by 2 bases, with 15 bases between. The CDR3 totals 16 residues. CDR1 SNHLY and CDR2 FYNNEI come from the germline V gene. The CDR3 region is CASSETGSHPNTEAFF. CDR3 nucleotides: TGTGCCAGCAGTGAAACCGGGAGTCACCCAAACACTGAAGCTTTCTTT. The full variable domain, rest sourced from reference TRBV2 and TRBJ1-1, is EPEVTQTPSHQVTQMGQEVILRCVPISNHLYFYWYRQILGQKVEFLVSFYNNEISEKSEIFDDQFSVERPDGSNFTLKIRSTKLEDSAMYFCASSETGSHPNTEAFFGQGTRLTVV.

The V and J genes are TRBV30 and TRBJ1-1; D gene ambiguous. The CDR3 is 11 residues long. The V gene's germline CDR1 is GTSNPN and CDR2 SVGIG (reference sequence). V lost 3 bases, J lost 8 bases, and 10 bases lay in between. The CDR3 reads CAWSISREAFF. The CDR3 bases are TGTGCCTGGAGCATTTCCAGGGAAGCTTTCTTT. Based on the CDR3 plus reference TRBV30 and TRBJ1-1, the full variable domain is SQTIHQWPATLVQPVGSPLSLECTVEGTSNPNLYWYRQAAGRGLQLLFYSVGIGQISSEVPQNLSASRPQDRQFILSSKKLLLSDSGFYLCAWSISREAFFGQGTRLTVV.

CDR3 DNA: TGTGCCAGCTCACCACAAAGCCAGGGGTCCTACGAGCAGTACTTC. Its protein product is CASSPQSQGSYEQYF. The chain is built from TRBV18 and TRBJ2-7, with a weak D call TRBD1 (6 bases). The V gene's germline CDR1 is KGHSH and CDR2 LQKENI. This CDR3 comprises 15 residues. V lost 1 base to trimming and J lost 1 base, with 11 bases between them.

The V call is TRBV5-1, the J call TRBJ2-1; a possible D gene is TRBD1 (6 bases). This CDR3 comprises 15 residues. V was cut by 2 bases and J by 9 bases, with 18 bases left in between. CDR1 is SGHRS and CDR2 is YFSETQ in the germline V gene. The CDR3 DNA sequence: TGCGCCAGCAGCTTTCCCGTGGGGGCGATGGGTGAGCAGTTCTTC. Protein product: CASSFPVGAMGEQFF.

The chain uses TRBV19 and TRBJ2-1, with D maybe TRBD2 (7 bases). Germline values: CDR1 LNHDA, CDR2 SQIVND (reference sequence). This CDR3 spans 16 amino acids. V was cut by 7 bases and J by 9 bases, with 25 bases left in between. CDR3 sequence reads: CASTLPGGRGPVEQFF. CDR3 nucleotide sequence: TGTGCCAGTACTCTCCCCGGTGGGCGGGGGCCCGTTGAGCAGTTCTTC.

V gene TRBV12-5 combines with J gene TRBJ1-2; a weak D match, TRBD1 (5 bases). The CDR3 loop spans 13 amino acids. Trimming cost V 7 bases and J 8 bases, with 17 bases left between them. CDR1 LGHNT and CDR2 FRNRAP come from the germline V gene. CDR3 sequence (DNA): TGTGCTAGTGCCCTGGGGGACTTAGGGGGCTACACCTTC. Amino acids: CASALGDLGGYTF.

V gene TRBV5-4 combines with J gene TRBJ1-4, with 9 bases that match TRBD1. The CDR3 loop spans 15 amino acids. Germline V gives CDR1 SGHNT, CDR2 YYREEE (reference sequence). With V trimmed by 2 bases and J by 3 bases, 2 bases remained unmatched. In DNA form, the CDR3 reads TGTGCCAGCAGCTTAACAGGGGGCTCTAATGAAAAACTGTTTTTT. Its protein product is CASSLTGGSNEKLFF. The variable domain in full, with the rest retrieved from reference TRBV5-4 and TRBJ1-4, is ETGVTQSPTHLIKTRGQQVTLRCSSQSGHNTVSWYQQALGQGPQFIFQYYREEENGRGNFPPRFSGLQFPNYSSELNVNALELDDSALYLCASSLTGGSNEKLFFGSGTQLSVL.

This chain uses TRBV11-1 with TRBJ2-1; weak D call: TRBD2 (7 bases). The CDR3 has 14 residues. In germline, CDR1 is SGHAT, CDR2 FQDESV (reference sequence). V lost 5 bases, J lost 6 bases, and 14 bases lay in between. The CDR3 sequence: CASSRQASGNEQFF. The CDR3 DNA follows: TGTGCCAGCAGCAGACAGGCTAGCGGCAATGAGCAGTTCTTC.

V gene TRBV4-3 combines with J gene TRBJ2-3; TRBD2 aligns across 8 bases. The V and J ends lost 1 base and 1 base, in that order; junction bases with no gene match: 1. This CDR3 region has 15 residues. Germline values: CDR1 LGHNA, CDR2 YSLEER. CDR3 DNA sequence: TGCGCCAGCAGCCAAGGAGCGGGAGGCACAGATACGCAGTATTTT. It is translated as CASSQGAGGTDTQYF.

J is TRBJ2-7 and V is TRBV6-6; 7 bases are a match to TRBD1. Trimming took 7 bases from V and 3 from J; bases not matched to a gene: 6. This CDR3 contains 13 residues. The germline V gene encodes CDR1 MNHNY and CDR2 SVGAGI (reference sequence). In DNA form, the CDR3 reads TGTGCCAGCAATACACGGGACAGCTACGAGCAGTACTTC. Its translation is CASNTRDSYEQYF.

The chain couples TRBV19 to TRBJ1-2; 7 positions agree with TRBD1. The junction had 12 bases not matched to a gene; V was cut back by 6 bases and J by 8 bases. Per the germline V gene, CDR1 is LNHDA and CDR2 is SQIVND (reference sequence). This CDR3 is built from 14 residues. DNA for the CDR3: TGTGCCAGTAGGGTGGGTGACAGGGCGCAGGGCTACACCTTC. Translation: CASRVGDRAQGYTF.

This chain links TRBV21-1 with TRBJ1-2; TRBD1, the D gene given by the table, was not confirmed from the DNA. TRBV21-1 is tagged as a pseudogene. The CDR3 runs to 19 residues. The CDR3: CASSPSPGGDRPFYYGYTF. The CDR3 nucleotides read TGTGCCAGCAGCCCAAGCCCGGGCGGGGACAGGCCTTTTTACTACGGCTACACCTTC.

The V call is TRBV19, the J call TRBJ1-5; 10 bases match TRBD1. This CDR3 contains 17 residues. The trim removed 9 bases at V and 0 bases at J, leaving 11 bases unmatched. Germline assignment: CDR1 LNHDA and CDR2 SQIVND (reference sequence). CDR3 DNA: TGTGCCAGCCTTCAGGACAGGGGGATCGGTAGCAATCAGCCCCAGCATTTT. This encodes CASLQDRGIGSNQPQHF.

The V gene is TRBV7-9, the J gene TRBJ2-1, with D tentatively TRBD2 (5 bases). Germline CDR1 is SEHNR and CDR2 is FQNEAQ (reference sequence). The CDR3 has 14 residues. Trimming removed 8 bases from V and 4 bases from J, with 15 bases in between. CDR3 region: CASQLSRGYNEQFF. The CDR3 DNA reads TGTGCCAGCCAACTATCTCGCGGGTACAATGAGCAGTTCTTC.

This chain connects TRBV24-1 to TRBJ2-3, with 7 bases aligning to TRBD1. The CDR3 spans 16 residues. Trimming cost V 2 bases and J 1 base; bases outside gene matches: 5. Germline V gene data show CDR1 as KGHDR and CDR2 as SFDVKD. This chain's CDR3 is CATSDSRQGGTDTQYF. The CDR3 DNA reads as TGTGCCACCAGTGATTCGAGACAGGGTGGCACAGATACGCAGTATTTT.

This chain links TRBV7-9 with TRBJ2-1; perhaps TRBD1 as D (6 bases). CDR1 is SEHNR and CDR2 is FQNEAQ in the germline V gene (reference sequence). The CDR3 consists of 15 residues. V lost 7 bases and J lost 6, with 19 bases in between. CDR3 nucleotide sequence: TGTGCCAGCAACCCGATGGGGGCGTCCATCAATGAGCAGTTCTTC. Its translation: CASNPMGASINEQFF.

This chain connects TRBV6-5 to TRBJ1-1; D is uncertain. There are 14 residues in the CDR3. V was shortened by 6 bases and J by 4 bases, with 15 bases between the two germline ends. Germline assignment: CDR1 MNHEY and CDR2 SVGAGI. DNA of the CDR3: TGTGCCAGCAGCGCGGGCGGCCCGACCACTGAAGCTTTCTTT. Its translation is CASSAGGPTTEAFF.

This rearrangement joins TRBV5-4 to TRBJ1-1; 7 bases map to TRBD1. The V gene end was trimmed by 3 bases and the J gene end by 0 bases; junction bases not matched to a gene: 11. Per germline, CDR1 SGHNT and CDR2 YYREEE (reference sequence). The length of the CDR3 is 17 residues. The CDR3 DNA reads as TGTGCCAGCAGCTCGGATGCCCGAGGGACAGTGAACACTGAAGCTTTCTTT. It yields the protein CASSSDARGTVNTEAFF.

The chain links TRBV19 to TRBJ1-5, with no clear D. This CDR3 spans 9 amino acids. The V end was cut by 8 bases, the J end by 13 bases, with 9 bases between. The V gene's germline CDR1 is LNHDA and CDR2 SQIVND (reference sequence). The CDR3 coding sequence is TGTGCCAGTGGAGGTCTTCAGCATTTT. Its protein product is CASGGLQHF.

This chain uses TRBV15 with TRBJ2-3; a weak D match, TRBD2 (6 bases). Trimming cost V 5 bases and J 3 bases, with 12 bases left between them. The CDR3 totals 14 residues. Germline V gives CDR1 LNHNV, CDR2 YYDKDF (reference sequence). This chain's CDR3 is CATSLTGRTDTQYF. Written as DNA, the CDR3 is TGTGCCACCAGCCTAACTGGGAGGACAGATACGCAGTATTTT.

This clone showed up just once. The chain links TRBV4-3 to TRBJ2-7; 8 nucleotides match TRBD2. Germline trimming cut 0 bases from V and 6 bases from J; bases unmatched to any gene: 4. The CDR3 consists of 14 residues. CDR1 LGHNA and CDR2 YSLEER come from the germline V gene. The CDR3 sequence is CASSQDRGRFEQYF. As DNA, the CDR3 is TGCGCCAGCAGCCAAGATCGCGGGAGGTTCGAGCAGTACTTC.

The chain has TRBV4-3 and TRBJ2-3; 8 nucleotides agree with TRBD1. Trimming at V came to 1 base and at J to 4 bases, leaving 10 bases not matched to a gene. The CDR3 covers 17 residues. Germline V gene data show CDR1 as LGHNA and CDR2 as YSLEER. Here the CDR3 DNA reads TGCGCCAGCAGCCAAGTCCTGCCAGGACAGGGTTCAGATACGCAGTATTTT. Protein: CASSQVLPGQGSDTQYF.